This TCR beta chain was captured in a study of T cells in Graves' hyperthyroidism and ophthalmopathy. Overall study findings and caveats: Stable hyperthyroidism was told apart from ophthalmopathy by a model built on 13 V-J features.

Trimming cost V 7 bases and J 6 bases; bases outside gene matches: 10. CDR1 and CDR2 (germline): SNHLY, FYNNEI. The length of the CDR3 is 15 residues. Amplified TCR beta CDR3 regions derived from RNA transcripts. A set of HTBI primers served as the primers for a first-round RT-PCR of the TCR CDR3. Each CDR3 protein gets one entry after TCRdb re-called the multiplex PCR reads with MiXCR. The sample has some 370,000 distinct CDR3 sequences, 15% to 20% seen once. This clonotype was picked up many times. Its antigen is not known. In patients aged 18 to 65, hyperthyroidism was newly diagnosed, with duration under 2 months. Exclusions: uncontrolled infection, other autoimmune disease, pregnancy, lactation. Clinicians diagnosed patients from clinical symptoms, serum thyroxine and TRAb, thyroid ultrasound and orbital computed tomography.

Material for sequencing was blood. The chain combines TRBV2 with TRBJ2-3; 10 nucleotides agree with TRBD2. The sequence derives from a woman aged 25 to 45 with Graves' hyperthyroidism that later progressed to Graves' ophthalmopathy. For the CDR3, the DNA is TGTGCCAGCACGGTGGAGCGGGGGGGCCGGGATACGCAGTATTTT. It is translated as CASTVERGGRDTQYF.